The rows below give T cell receptor beta chains drawn from one sample of a study of T cells expressing NK-cell markers. No DNA is given; TCRdb re-called the 5' RACE reads and lists each CDR3 protein once. The sample's table shows about 370,000 distinct CDR3 sequences. Material: blood T cells: a sorted CD56 or NKG2C T cell subset, CD4+ or CD8+ T cells, or bulk PBMC T cells (not recorded which). The receptors shown here come from a woman in her fifties or sixties in good health. The CDR3 runs from the conserved cysteine through the conserved F or W. The order of the fields is J gene, V gene, CDR3 protein.

j_call: TRBJ2-1; v_call: TRBV20-1; cdr3_aa: CSAIGSVPGGRRSYNEQFF
j_call: TRBJ2-5; v_call: TRBV20-1; cdr3_aa: CSAGIQETQYF
j_call: TRBJ2-7; v_call: TRBV6-5; cdr3_aa: CASSGLATGEYEQYF
j_call: TRBJ2-3; v_call: TRBV10-3; cdr3_aa: CAISGPPGQGTDTQYF
j_call: TRBJ2-7; v_call: TRBV6-2/TRBV6-3; cdr3_aa: CASSFPTSGSEQYF
j_call: TRBJ2-2; v_call: TRBV29-1; cdr3_aa: CSVGQTLNTGELFF
j_call: TRBJ1-2; v_call: TRBV4-1; cdr3_aa: CASSPFIDRDYGYTF
j_call: TRBJ2-3; v_call: TRBV12-3/TRBV12-4; cdr3_aa: CASSTSAGTSVLTDTQYF
j_call: TRBJ2-7; v_call: TRBV3-1; cdr3_aa: CASSQAEGAVDEQYF
j_call: TRBJ1-5; v_call: TRBV6-6; cdr3_aa: CASSHPTAQKPQHF
j_call: TRBJ2-3; v_call: TRBV11-3; cdr3_aa: CASSSGPGPGDTQYF
j_call: TRBJ2-2; v_call: TRBV3-1; cdr3_aa: CASSQERGTNTGELFF
j_call: TRBJ2-3; v_call: TRBV6-5; cdr3_aa: CASSYGSGTSTDTQYF
j_call: TRBJ2-5; v_call: TRBV24-1; cdr3_aa: CATSDPGQGMQETQYF
j_call: TRBJ2-7; v_call: TRBV12-3/TRBV12-4; cdr3_aa: CASRGGPEQYF
j_call: TRBJ1-2; v_call: TRBV27; cdr3_aa: CASSPQMGGYTF
j_call: TRBJ1-1; v_call: TRBV29-1; cdr3_aa: CSVGVQGGQAEAFF
j_call: TRBJ2-1; v_call: TRBV23-1; cdr3_aa: CASPIPYGARGHNEQFF